Below are 4 T cell receptor beta chains sequenced from a single sample in a study of cytomegalovirus exposure and HLA in healthy donors (dated by TCRdb to 2017 to 2019). Preparation of the library involved the immunoSEQ multiplex PCR assay. For the multiplex PCR, a mixture combining 60 forward primers for TCR Vbeta segments and 13 reverse primers for TCR Jbeta segments was used. This is the immuneACCESS table as TCRdb keeps it, with only in-frame sequences that have V and J called. A part of the clones is gone; compared with another copy, unresolved V genes explain less than half, and the rest is unexplained. The sample includes 250,000 to 350,000 clones, with about 66% observed a single time. The ten largest clonotypes hold 2% to 2.5% of the sample. Sequencing was performed on PBMCs. These receptor sequences come from a female donor in good health and CMV-seronegative.

The chain combines TRBV18 with TRBJ1-3, with a tentative D call TRBD1 (6 bases). V was cut by 0 bases and J by 0 bases, with 15 bases left in between. CDR1 is KGHSH, CDR2 LQKENI, per germline. The CDR3 spans 18 residues. The CDR3 is CASSPPLPPGDSGNTIYF. The CDR3 DNA follows: TGTGCCAGCTCACCACCGTTGCCCCCAGGGGACTCTGGAAACACCATATATTTT.

J is TRBJ2-1 and V is TRBV10-3, with D possibly TRBD2 on 5 matching bases. V dropped 3 bases and J dropped 6 bases, with 9 bases sitting between them. Germline V gene lookup returns CDR1 ENHRY and CDR2 SYGVKD. The CDR3 totals 13 residues. This CDR3 is CAISDPGGNEQFF. CDR3 in DNA: TGTGCCATCAGTGACCCCGGAGGCAATGAGCAGTTCTTC.

This CDR3 reads CASSKDSTVDRGKLFF. CDR3 nucleotides: TGTGCCAGCAGCAAGGACAGCACAGTGGACCGGGGAAAACTGTTTTTT. The chain is built from TRBV5-6 and TRBJ1-4, with a weak D call TRBD1 (6 bases). There are 16 residues in the CDR3. CDR1 and CDR2 from the germline V gene are SGHDT and YYEEEE. Trimming took 4 bases from V and 10 from J, leaving 23 bases between them.

The rearrangement joins TRBV28 to TRBJ1-2; perhaps TRBD1 as D (6 bases). CDR3 length: 16 residues. Germline V gene lookup returns CDR1 MDHEN and CDR2 SYDVKM. Deletions cut 4 bases from V and 5 bases from J, with 20 bases between. The DNA for the CDR3 is TGTGCCAGCAGTTCCCCCACGGCCCTACAGGGTTATGGCTACACCTTC. Protein sequence: CASSSPTALQGYGYTF.